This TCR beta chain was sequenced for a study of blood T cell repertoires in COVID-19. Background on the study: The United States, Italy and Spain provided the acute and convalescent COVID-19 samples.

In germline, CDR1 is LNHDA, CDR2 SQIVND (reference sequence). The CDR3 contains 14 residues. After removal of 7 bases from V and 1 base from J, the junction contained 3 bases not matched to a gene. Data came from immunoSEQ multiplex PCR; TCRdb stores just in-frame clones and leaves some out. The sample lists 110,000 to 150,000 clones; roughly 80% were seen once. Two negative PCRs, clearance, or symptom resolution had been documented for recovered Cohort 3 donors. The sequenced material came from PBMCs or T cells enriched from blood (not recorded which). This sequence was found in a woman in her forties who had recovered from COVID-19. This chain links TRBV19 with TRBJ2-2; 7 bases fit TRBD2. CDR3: CASTKRENTGELFF. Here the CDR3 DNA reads TGTGCCAGTACTAAGCGGGAGAACACCGGGGAGCTGTTTTTT.